The rows below give T cell receptor beta chains drawn from one sample of a study of CD8 T cells in Susac syndrome. TCRdb processed the immunoSEQ multiplex PCR reads anew with MiXCR; each CDR3 protein has one entry. Among 100,000 or so distinct CDR3 sequences listed, approximately 95% were seen once. Sequencing was performed on CD8+ T cells from PBMCs. These receptors were collected from a human donor with Susac syndrome. Both conserved end residues are part of each CDR3. Each record gives: J gene, V gene, CDR3 protein.

TRBJ1-1,TRBV13,CASSSQQGAFF
TRBJ2-5,TRBV28,CASSPVRGRETQYF
TRBJ1-2,TRBV5-1,CASSSGTASNYGYTF
TRBJ2-7,TRBV5-1,CASSRVSGSYEQYF
TRBJ2-7,TRBV3-1,CASSRISDRDEYEQYF
TRBJ2-7,TRBV6-5,CASSYDGGGEQYF
TRBJ2-3,TRBV9,CASSGGTSSTDTQYF
TRBJ2-5,TRBV7-9,CASSLSSGQETQYF
TRBJ1-2,TRBV20-1,CSARGSVRANYGYTF
TRBJ1-5,TRBV28,CASSSSTGYQPQHF
TRBJ2-7,TRBV5-6,CASSRDIYEQYF
TRBJ1-5,TRBV12-3/TRBV12-4,CASSLRQGQQPQHF
TRBJ2-2,TRBV5-6,CASSFRGNTGELFF
TRBJ1-4,TRBV6-5,CASSYSGTSATNEKLFF
TRBJ2-1,TRBV29-1,CSVSGRGREQFF
TRBJ2-6,TRBV29-1,CSVAFEAGANVLTF
TRBJ2-2,TRBV29-1,CSATDTGELFF
TRBJ2-1,TRBV24-1,CATSPPAQGRIYNEQFF
TRBJ2-3,TRBV27,CASRAATGRDTQYF
TRBJ2-4,TRBV15,CATSGETSGENIQYF
TRBJ2-7,TRBV20-1,CSARAGTGGAYEQYF
TRBJ1-1,TRBV11-2,CASSLDLTEAFF
TRBJ2-5,TRBV29-1,CSVSREETQYF
TRBJ2-3,TRBV9,CASSVGAADTQYF
TRBJ2-7,TRBV29-1,CSVAEAGGHEQYF
TRBJ1-2,TRBV29-1,CSTPSRDLRYGYTF
TRBJ2-7,TRBV27,CATRGGTFRQQYF
TRBJ2-3,TRBV12-3/TRBV12-4,CASSSMADTQYF
TRBJ2-7,TRBV4-1,CASSQLDYRQKGSYEQYF
TRBJ1-1,TRBV29-1,CSGGGDDRGGTEAFF